These 12 T cell receptor beta chains share one sample of origin, sequenced in a study of PD-L1 blockade in urothelial cancer. Only in-frame clones appear in the TCRdb table, and some are missing; sequencing was by immunoSEQ multiplex PCR. Among 55,000 to 70,000 clones listed, roughly 87% were seen once. The sequenced sample was PBMCs, obtained around atezolizumab (anti-PD-L1) treatment. The source is a man between 65 and 79 years old with urothelial cancer.

DNA for the CDR3: TGTGCCAGTAGTGGACAGGGTGGAGATACGCAGTATTTT. Translation: CASSGQGGDTQYF. The genes are TRBV19 and TRBJ2-3; 8 nucleotides agree with TRBD1. Losses at the gene ends were 5 bases for V and 5 bases for J; bases not matched to a gene: 3. The CDR3 has 13 residues. The germline V gene has CDR1 LNHDA and CDR2 SQIVND (reference sequence).

The V gene is TRBV4-2, the J gene TRBJ2-7, with TRBD2 matching over 9 bases. Germline CDR1 is LGHNA and CDR2 is YNFKEQ. This CDR3 region has 16 residues. V lost 3 bases to trimming and J lost 2 bases; unmatched junction nucleotides: 8. The DNA of the CDR3 is TGTGCCAGCAGCCAGAGCGGGGGGCGGGAGGCCTACGAGCAGTACTTC. It yields the protein CASSQSGGREAYEQYF.

The V gene is TRBV2, the J gene TRBJ1-5; 8 bases fit TRBD1. V shed 4 bases, J shed 4 bases, and the junction held 6 bases outside the gene matches. The CDR3 loop spans 15 amino acids. CDR1 SNHLY and CDR2 FYNNEI come from the germline V gene. CDR3 sequence: CASSVRGTGNQPQHF. The DNA of the CDR3 is TGTGCCAGCAGTGTGCGTGGGACAGGAAATCAGCCCCAGCATTTT.

The chain employs TRBV10-3 and TRBJ2-7; D unclear. Germline-derived CDR1 and CDR2 are ENHRY and SYGVKD. Between the trimmed V and J ends, which lost 0 bases and 5 bases, there was a span of 11 bases. This CDR3 spans 14 amino acids. Written as DNA, the CDR3 is TGTGCCATCAGTGAGTCGGGCTCCTTTAACGAGCAGTACTTC. Translation gives CAISESGSFNEQYF.

There are a few counts of this clone. The chain uses TRBV11-2 and TRBJ2-7; 7 positions match TRBD1. Germline assignment: CDR1 SGHAT and CDR2 FQNNGV. The CDR3 is made up of 16 amino acids. J was trimmed by 3 bases and V by 5 bases; bases with no gene match: 13. The CDR3 region is CASSPLPGGRSYEQYF. CDR3 bases: TGTGCCAGCAGCCCACTTCCAGGGGGACGTAGCTACGAGCAGTACTTC.

The chain has TRBV7-2 and TRBJ2-1, with 7 positions matching TRBD2. V lost 6 bases to trimming and J lost 2 bases; unmatched junction nucleotides: 7. Germline V CDR1 and CDR2: SGHTA, FQGNSA. The CDR3 runs 15 residues. The CDR3 nucleotides read TGTGCCAGCAGACCAAGCGGGATCACCTACAATGAGCAGTTCTTC. Encoded protein: CASRPSGITYNEQFF.

This clone was recorded only once. The chain uses TRBV7-2 and TRBJ2-1, with 7 bases that match TRBD2. This CDR3 comprises 12 residues. V was clipped by 3 bases and J by 10 bases; unmatched bases: 3. Looked up from germline, CDR1 is SGHTA and CDR2 is FQGNSA. CDR3 amino acids: CASSFMGLEQFF. DNA for the CDR3: TGTGCCAGCAGCTTTATGGGACTAGAGCAGTTCTTC.

This clone was counted a few times. The V call is TRBV28, the J call TRBJ2-7; tentative D call: TRBD2 (5 bases). The CDR3 sequence is 14 residues long. Germline assignment: CDR1 MDHEN and CDR2 SYDVKM. The V end lost 7 bases, the J end lost 0 bases, and 13 bases lay between the germline ends. CDR3 in DNA: TGTGCCAGCACCCTACGGAGGTCCTCCTACGAGCAGTACTTC. Its protein is CASTLRRSSYEQYF.

This clone was recorded once. The J gene is TRBJ2-1, the V gene TRBV29-1; TRBD2 matches at 13 bases. There are 16 residues in the CDR3. Germline V gives CDR1 SQVTM, CDR2 ANQGSEA. Trimming removed 7 bases from V and 6 bases from J; junction bases left unmatched: 12. CDR3 sequence: CSAEQPGLAGSNEQFF. In nucleotides, the CDR3 is TGCAGCGCCGAGCAGCCGGGACTAGCGGGAAGCAATGAGCAGTTCTTC.

In nucleotides, the CDR3 is TGTGCCAGCAGCCCGGACCCCGGTCGGGGGGTGGGCTACACCTTC. Encoded protein: CASSPDPGRGVGYTF. The J gene is TRBJ1-2, the V gene TRBV9, with a tentative D call TRBD1 (5 bases). The germline gives CDR1 SGDLS, CDR2 YYNGEE. V shed 4 bases and J shed 8 bases, with 21 bases lying between them. CDR3 size: 15 residues.

V is TRBV28 and J is TRBJ2-7, with D perhaps TRBD2 (6 bases). Deletions cut 4 bases from V and 7 bases from J, with 11 bases between. This CDR3 has 12 amino acids. Germline CDR1 is MDHEN and CDR2 is SYDVKM. The CDR3 protein is CASSSGVHEQYF. The CDR3 nucleotides are TGTGCCAGCAGTTCGGGGGTTCATGAGCAGTACTTC.

V is TRBV9 and J is TRBJ2-2; the D gene is possibly TRBD1 (5 bases). Deletions cut 4 bases from V and 8 bases from J, with 18 bases between. Germline values: CDR1 SGDLS, CDR2 YYNGEE. This CDR3 region has 15 residues. CDR3 amino acids: CASSSRQGLGGELFF. The CDR3 DNA follows: TGTGCCAGCAGCTCCCGTCAGGGTCTAGGGGGGGAGCTGTTTTTT.